What follows are 20 T cell receptor beta chains derived from one specimen sequenced in a study of blood T cell repertoires in COVID-19. TCRdb keeps only in-frame clones here, not all; method: immunoSEQ multiplex PCR. The sample records about 140,000 clones, roughly 84% being singletons. Material for sequencing was peripheral blood. The receptors were gathered from a man aged 25 to 40 with COVID-19, enrolled during active disease.

The V gene is TRBV7-9, the J gene TRBJ2-3, with D maybe TRBD1 (5 bases). The CDR3 has 12 amino acids. CDR1 is SEHNR and CDR2 is FQNEAQ in the germline V gene (reference sequence). V was clipped by 5 bases and J by 7 bases, with 10 bases between them. The chain's CDR3 is CASSQDSYTQYF. In DNA form, the CDR3 reads TGTGCCAGCAGCCAAGACAGCTATACGCAGTATTTT.

The chain recombines TRBV18 with TRBJ2-7, with 10 bases that match TRBD2. After removal of 4 bases from V and 2 bases from J, the junction contained 5 bases not matched to a gene. Germline CDR1 KGHSH, CDR2 LQKENI. This CDR3 spans 15 amino acids. DNA of the CDR3: TGTGCCAGCTCACTGACTAGCGGGTTCACCTACGAGCAGTACTTC. Its protein is CASSLTSGFTYEQYF.

The V and J genes are TRBV29-1 and TRBJ1-1; D is undetermined. Germline V gives CDR1 SQVTM, CDR2 ANQGSEA. This CDR3 has 10 amino acids. V lost 7 bases to trimming and J lost 0 bases, with 3 bases between them. The CDR3 loop is CSAMNTEAFF. The CDR3 nucleotides are TGCAGCGCCATGAACACTGAAGCTTTCTTT.

V usage is TRBV9 and J usage is TRBJ2-1; D call uncertain. CDR1 and CDR2 (germline): SGDLS, YYNGEE. This CDR3 has 14 amino acids. V lost 2 bases, J lost 5 bases, and 11 bases lay in between. The CDR3 nucleotides read TGTGCCAGCAGCGTCTTGACTGGCAACAATGAGCAGTTCTTC. Encoded protein: CASSVLTGNNEQFF.

V and J are TRBV9 and TRBJ2-7; TRBD1 aligns across 9 bases. The ends lost 0 bases at V and 5 bases at J; junction bases unmatched: 12. Germline V gene data show CDR1 as SGDLS and CDR2 as YYNGEE. The CDR3 totals 17 residues. Here the CDR3 reads CASSVALMRTGVHEQYF. The CDR3 DNA reads TGTGCCAGCAGCGTAGCTTTGATGAGGACAGGGGTTCACGAGCAGTACTTC. Variable domain in full (rest from reference TRBV9 and TRBJ2-7): DSGVTQTPKHLITATGQRVTLRCSPRSGDLSVYWYQQSLDQGLQFLIQYYNGEERAKGNILERFSAQQFPDLHSELNLSSLELGDSALYFCASSVALMRTGVHEQYFGPGTRLTVT.

The chain has TRBV6-4 and TRBJ2-1; 9 bases align to TRBD2. The CDR3 has 15 residues. Trimming cost V 3 bases and J 7 bases; bases outside gene matches: 7. Germline loops: CDR1 MRHNA, CDR2 SNTAGT. This chain's CDR3 is CASSEEAGGVNEQFF. The CDR3 DNA reads TGTGCCAGCAGTGAAGAAGCGGGAGGAGTTAATGAGCAGTTCTTC.

The chain couples TRBV7-9 to TRBJ2-7; 10 bases are shared with TRBD1. CDR1 is SEHNR, CDR2 FQNEAQ, per germline (reference sequence). CDR3 length equals 15 residues. The J segment lost 5 bases and the V segment lost 5 bases, leaving 9 bases of the junction unmatched. In nucleotides, the CDR3 is TGTGCCAGCAGCACGGGACAGGGGAGGCTCGACGAGCAGTACTTC. Translated, it gives CASSTGQGRLDEQYF.

V gene TRBV19 combines with J gene TRBJ1-2; the match to TRBD1 covers 8 bases. Trimming cost V 3 bases and J 3 bases; bases outside gene matches: 6. The CDR3 spans 15 residues. Germline CDR1 is LNHDA and CDR2 is SQIVND (reference sequence). In DNA form, the CDR3 reads TGTGCCAGTAGTATCACCGGACAGGGTTACTATGGCTACACCTTC. Its protein product is CASSITGQGYYGYTF. The whole variable domain, remainder taken from reference TRBV19 and TRBJ1-2, is DGGITQSPKYLFRKEGQNVTLSCEQNLNHDAMYWYRQDPGQGLRLIYYSQIVNDFQKGDIAEGYSVSREKKESFPLTVTSAQKNPTAFYLCASSITGQGYYGYTFGSGTRLTVV.

The chain employs TRBV5-5 and TRBJ2-2; 9 bases line up with TRBD1. The germline V gene encodes CDR1 SGHKS and CDR2 YYEKEE (reference sequence). The CDR3 is 15 residues long. Losses at the gene ends were 3 bases for V and 7 bases for J; bases not matched to a gene: 7. For the CDR3, the DNA is TGTGCCAGCAGCTACACAGGGGGCGCGGGCGGGGAGCTGTTTTTT. Translation: CASSYTGGAGGELFF. Full variable domain (outside the CDR3, taken from reference TRBV5-5 and TRBJ2-2): DAGVTQSPTHLIKTRGQQVTLRCSPISGHKSVSWYQQVLGQGPQFIFQYYEKEERGRGNFPDRFSARQFPNYSSELNVNALLLGDSALYLCASSYTGGAGGELFFGEGSRLTVL.

V is TRBV18 and J is TRBJ1-4; D uncertain. Deletions cut 6 bases from V and 8 bases from J, with 13 bases between. The CDR3 length is 13 residues. The germline gives CDR1 KGHSH, CDR2 LQKENI. CDR3 protein: CASSPRDSEKLFF. The CDR3 bases are TGTGCCAGCTCTCCTCGGGATTCGGAAAAACTGTTTTTT.

The V gene is TRBV25-1, the J gene TRBJ2-1; D might be TRBD1 (5 bases). Trimming pared 4 bases from V and 2 bases from J, leaving 12 bases between. CDR1 is MGHDK and CDR2 is SYGVNS in the germline V gene. This CDR3 is built from 15 residues. CDR3 loop: CASSASIGAYNEQFF. CDR3 nucleotides: TGTGCCAGCAGTGCATCTATAGGGGCCTACAATGAGCAGTTCTTC.

This clone was recorded many times. The chain couples TRBV7-9 to TRBJ2-5; tentatively, D is TRBD2 (6 bases). CDR3 size: 13 residues. V lost 6 bases and J lost 2, with 10 bases in between. Germline assignment: CDR1 SEHNR and CDR2 FQNEAQ (reference sequence). CDR3 coding DNA: TGTGCCAGCAGTCGGGACTTGCAAGAGACCCAGTACTTC. Its translation is CASSRDLQETQYF. Filled out from reference TRBV7-9 and TRBJ2-5, the complete variable domain reads DTGVSQNPRHKITKRGQNVTFRCDPISEHNRLYWYRQTLGQGPEFLTYFQNEAQLEKSRLLSDRFSAERPKGSFSTLEIQRTEQGDSAMYLCASSRDLQETQYFGPGTRLLVL.

V and J are TRBV5-5 and TRBJ1-1; D gene ambiguous. The CDR3 has 15 amino acids. Germline assignment: CDR1 SGHKS and CDR2 YYEKEE (reference sequence). Trimming stripped 4 bases from V and 0 bases from J, with 13 bases between. The chain's CDR3 is CASSRGGGLNTEAFF. The CDR3 DNA sequence: TGTGCCAGCAGCCGAGGAGGCGGTTTGAACACTGAAGCTTTCTTT. The full variable domain, its missing parts supplied by reference TRBV5-5 and TRBJ1-1, is DAGVTQSPTHLIKTRGQQVTLRCSPISGHKSVSWYQQVLGQGPQFIFQYYEKEERGRGNFPDRFSARQFPNYSSELNVNALLLGDSALYLCASSRGGGLNTEAFFGQGTRLTVV.

This chain uses TRBV4-2 with TRBJ2-3; possible D gene TRBD2, 5 bases. This CDR3 has 15 residues. The V gene's germline CDR1 is LGHNA and CDR2 YNFKEQ. The ends were cut back, 0 bases at V and 4 bases at J, with 11 bases in the middle. CDR3 amino acids: CASSQDRRIPDTQYF. The CDR3 bases are TGTGCCAGCAGCCAAGATAGGAGGATTCCAGATACGCAGTATTTT.

This rearrangement joins TRBV2 to TRBJ2-1, with TRBD1 matching over 8 bases. Germline CDR1 and CDR2: SNHLY and FYNNEI. The CDR3 length is 13 residues. The V gene end was trimmed by 3 bases and the J gene end by 9 bases; junction bases not matched to a gene: 4. In nucleotides, the CDR3 is TGTGCCAGCAGTGAGCAGGGGGCGTCTGAGCAGTTCTTC. As protein: CASSEQGASEQFF.

This rearrangement joins TRBV28 to TRBJ1-4; 11 bases match TRBD1. Germline V CDR1 and CDR2: MDHEN, SYDVKM. CDR3 size: 15 residues. Unmatched junction bases numbered 4, after V lost 4 bases and J lost 6 bases. The CDR3 DNA is TGTGCCAGCAGTTCCTGGACAGGGGGCCATGAAAAACTGTTTTTT. It encodes CASSSWTGGHEKLFF.

The chain links TRBV28 to TRBJ2-7; possible D gene TRBD2, 5 bases. The germline V and J ends were trimmed by 8 bases and 3 bases, with 14 bases remaining between them. The CDR3 spans 13 residues. The germline V gene encodes CDR1 MDHEN and CDR2 SYDVKM. In nucleotides, the CDR3 is TGTGCCAGCGCCCGGGGTGGGGACTACGAGCAGTACTTC. Its protein is CASARGGDYEQYF.

V is TRBV10-3 and J is TRBJ2-2; 15 bases align to TRBD2. The CDR3 is 18 amino acids. Losses at the gene ends were 4 bases for V and 6 bases for J; bases not matched to a gene: 9. Germline lookup yields CDR1 ENHRY and CDR2 SYGVKD. For the CDR3, the DNA is TGTGCCATCAGTGCAAGGGGACTAGCGGGAGGAGGGTCCGGGGAGCTGTTTTTT. It specifies CAISARGLAGGGSGELFF.

This clone was seen just once. The chain links TRBV5-4 to TRBJ2-7; 7 bases are a match to TRBD2. Germline CDR1 and CDR2: SGHNT and YYREEE (reference sequence). CDR3 length: 11 amino acids. Trimming took 2 bases from V and 7 from J; bases not matched to a gene: 0. The CDR3 sequence: CASSFGGEQYF. The DNA for the CDR3 is TGTGCCAGCAGCTTCGGGGGGGAGCAGTACTTC. The entire variable domain, with the rest obtained from reference TRBV5-4 and TRBJ2-7, is as follows: ETGVTQSPTHLIKTRGQQVTLRCSSQSGHNTVSWYQQALGQGPQFIFQYYREEENGRGNFPPRFSGLQFPNYSSELNVNALELDDSALYLCASSFGGEQYFGPGTRLTVT.

The chain couples TRBV9 to TRBJ2-1; the match to TRBD2 covers 12 bases. The germline gives CDR1 SGDLS, CDR2 YYNGEE. Trimming at V came to 0 bases and at J to 10 bases, leaving 8 bases not matched to a gene. CDR3 length: 16 amino acids. The CDR3 loop is CASSVGLAGVTEEQFF. The CDR3 DNA is TGTGCCAGCAGCGTAGGACTAGCGGGAGTCACAGAGGAGCAGTTCTTC.